This TCR beta chain was captured by sequencing in a study of breast tumors, draining lymph nodes, adjacent tissues (dated by TCRdb to about 2016). About the study as a whole: TCR beta repertoires were compared across tumor, adjacent nontumor tissue and axillary lymph nodes obtained from breast cancer patients. In human breast cancer, the study set out to assess how tumor, surrounding tissue and draining lymph node repertoires relate to one another and whether T cells might be exchanged between them.

The reads were generated on an Illumina HiSeq 2000. Multiplex PCR amplification was used to generate the TCR beta chain libraries. High-throughput sequencing was used to analyze the amplified TCR beta chain products. In TCRdb, the public reads were trimmed at Q25 with fastp and aligned with MiXCR, with productive beta chains retained. Under each unique CDR3 protein, matching rows form one entry showing the most common genes and DNA. The sample yields about 21,000 distinct CDR3 sequences; roughly 50% were counted once. The biggest ten clones account for roughly 8.3% of the sample. Reading the germline V gene (reference sequence) gives CDR1 LNHDA and CDR2 SQIVND. Taken from cysteine to phenylalanine, the CDR3 has 15 residues. The read is trimmed to its CDR3 DNA, 45 bases read in frame from base 1. V gives up 8 bases and J gives up 5 bases, and the segment between their germline ends measures 19 bases.

This clonotype was recorded at least ten times. The antigen this receptor binds is unknown. No quality values exist for individual bases; no much larger clone is one base distant. The research as a whole found: The data were judged consistent with most tumor T cells deriving from the lymph node and then expanding within tumor tissue. The conclusion that tumor T cells originate in lymph nodes was framed as consistent with a hypothesis rather than directly demonstrated. Tumors showed preferential V and J gene usage, and their T-cell repertoire diversity fell below that of lymph nodes yet above that of nontumor tissue. The similarity between tumor and nontumor tissue repertoires was significantly greater in luminal-like breast cancer than in basal-like breast cancer.

This sequence was found in a female donor with breast cancer. Some clones in this sample may be carry-over from other donors' samples. What was sequenced was breast tumor tissue. Recombination joined TRBV19 with TRBJ2-1; the D call could be TRBD1 or TRBD2, with each sharing 5 bases. Here the CDR3 is given as CASATSAGTHNEQFF. The DNA sequence reads TGTGCCAGTGCCACCTCTGCCGGGACCCACAATGAGCAGTTCTTC. The reference TRBV19 and TRBJ2-1 proteins fill in what lies around the CDR3, so the full variable domain reads DGGITQSPKYLFRKEGQNVTLSCEQNLNHDAMYWYRQDPGQGLRLIYYSQIVNDFQKGDIAEGYSVSREKKESFPLTVTSAQKNPTAFYLCASATSAGTHNEQFFGPGTRLTVL.